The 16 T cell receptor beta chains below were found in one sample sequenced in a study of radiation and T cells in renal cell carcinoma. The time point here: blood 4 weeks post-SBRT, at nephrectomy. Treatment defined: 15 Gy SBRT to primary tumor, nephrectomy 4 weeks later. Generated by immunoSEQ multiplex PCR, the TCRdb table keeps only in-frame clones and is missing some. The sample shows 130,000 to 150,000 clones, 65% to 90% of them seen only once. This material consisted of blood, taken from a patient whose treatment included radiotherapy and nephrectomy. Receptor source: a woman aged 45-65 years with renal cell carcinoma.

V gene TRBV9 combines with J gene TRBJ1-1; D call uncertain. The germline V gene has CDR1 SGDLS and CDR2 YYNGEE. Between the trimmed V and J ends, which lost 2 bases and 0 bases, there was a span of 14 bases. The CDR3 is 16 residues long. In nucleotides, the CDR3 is TGTGCCAGCAGCGTCCTAGTCCAAATCTTGAACACTGAAGCTTTCTTT. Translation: CASSVLVQILNTEAFF.

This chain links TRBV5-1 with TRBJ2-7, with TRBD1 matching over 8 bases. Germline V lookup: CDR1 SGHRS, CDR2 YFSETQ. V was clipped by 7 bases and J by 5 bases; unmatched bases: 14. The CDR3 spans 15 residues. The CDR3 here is CASLLPTGVPNEQYF. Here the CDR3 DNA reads TGCGCCAGCCTATTACCGACAGGGGTTCCTAACGAGCAGTACTTC.

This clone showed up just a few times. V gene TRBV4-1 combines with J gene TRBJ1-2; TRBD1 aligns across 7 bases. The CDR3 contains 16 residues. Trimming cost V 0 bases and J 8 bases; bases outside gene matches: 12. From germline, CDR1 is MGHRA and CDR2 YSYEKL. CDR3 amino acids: CASSQDRDSPRRGYTF. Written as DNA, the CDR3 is TGCGCCAGCAGCCAAGATAGGGACAGCCCGAGGAGGGGCTACACCTTC.

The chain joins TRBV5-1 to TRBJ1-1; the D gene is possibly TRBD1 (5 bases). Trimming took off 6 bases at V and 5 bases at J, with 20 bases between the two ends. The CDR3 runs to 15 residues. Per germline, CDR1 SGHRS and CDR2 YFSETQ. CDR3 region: CASNPTRDGRTEAFF. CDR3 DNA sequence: TGCGCCAGCAACCCGACCCGGGACGGGAGGACTGAAGCTTTCTTT.

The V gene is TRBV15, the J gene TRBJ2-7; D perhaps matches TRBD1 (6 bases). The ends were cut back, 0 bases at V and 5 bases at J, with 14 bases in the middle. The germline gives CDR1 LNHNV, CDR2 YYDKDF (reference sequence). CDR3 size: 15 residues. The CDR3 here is CATSRDIGGSDEQYF. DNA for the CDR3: TGTGCCACCAGCAGAGATATTGGGGGCTCTGACGAGCAGTACTTC.

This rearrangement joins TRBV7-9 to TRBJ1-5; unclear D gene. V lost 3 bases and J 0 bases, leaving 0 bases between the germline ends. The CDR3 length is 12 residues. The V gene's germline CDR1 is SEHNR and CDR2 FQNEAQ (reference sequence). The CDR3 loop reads CASSFSNQPQHF. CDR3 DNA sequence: TGTGCCAGCAGCTTTAGCAATCAGCCCCAGCATTTT.

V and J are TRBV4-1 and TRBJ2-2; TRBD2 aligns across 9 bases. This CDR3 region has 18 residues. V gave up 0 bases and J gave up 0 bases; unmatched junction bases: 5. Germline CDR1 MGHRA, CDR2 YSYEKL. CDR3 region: CASSQDHTSGSNTGELFF. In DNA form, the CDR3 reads TGCGCCAGCAGCCAAGATCACACTAGCGGGTCGAACACCGGGGAGCTGTTTTTT.

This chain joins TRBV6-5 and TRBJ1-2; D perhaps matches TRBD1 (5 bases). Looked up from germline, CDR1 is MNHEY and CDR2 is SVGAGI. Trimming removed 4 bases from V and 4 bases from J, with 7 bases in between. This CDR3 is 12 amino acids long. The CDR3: CASSWDVYGYTF. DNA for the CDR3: TGTGCCAGCAGTTGGGACGTCTATGGCTACACCTTC.

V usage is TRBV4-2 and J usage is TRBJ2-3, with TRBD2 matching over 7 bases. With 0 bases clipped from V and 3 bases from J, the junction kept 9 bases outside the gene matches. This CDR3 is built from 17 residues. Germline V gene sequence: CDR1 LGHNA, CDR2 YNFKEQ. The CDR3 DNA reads TGTGCCAGCAGCCAAGATGTGGCGGGAGTAACTACAGATACGCAGTATTTT. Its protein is CASSQDVAGVTTDTQYF.

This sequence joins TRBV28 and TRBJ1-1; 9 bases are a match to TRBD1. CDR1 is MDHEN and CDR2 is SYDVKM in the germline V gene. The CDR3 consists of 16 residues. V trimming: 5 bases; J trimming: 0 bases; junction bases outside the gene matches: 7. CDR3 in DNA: TGTGCCAGCAGTCCAAGAAGGACAGGGGTGAACACTGAAGCTTTCTTT. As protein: CASSPRRTGVNTEAFF.

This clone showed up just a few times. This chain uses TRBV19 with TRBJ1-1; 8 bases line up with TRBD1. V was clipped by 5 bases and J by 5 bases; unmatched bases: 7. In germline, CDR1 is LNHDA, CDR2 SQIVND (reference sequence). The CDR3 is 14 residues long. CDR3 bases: TGTGCCAGTAGTTCCTACAGGGGGGGGACTGAAGCTTTCTTT. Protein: CASSSYRGGTEAFF.

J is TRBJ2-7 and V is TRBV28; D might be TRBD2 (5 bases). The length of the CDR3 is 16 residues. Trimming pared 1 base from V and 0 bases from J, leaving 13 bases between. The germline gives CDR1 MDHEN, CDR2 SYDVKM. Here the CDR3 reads CASSLSLEGSSYEQYF. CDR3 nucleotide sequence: TGTGCCAGCAGTTTATCTCTCGAGGGTAGCTCCTACGAGCAGTACTTC.

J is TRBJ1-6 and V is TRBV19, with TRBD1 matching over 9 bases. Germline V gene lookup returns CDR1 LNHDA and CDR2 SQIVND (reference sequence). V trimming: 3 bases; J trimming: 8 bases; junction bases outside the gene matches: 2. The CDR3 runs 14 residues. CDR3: CASSIRDRDSPLHF. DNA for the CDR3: TGTGCCAGTAGTATTCGGGACAGGGATTCACCCCTCCACTTT.

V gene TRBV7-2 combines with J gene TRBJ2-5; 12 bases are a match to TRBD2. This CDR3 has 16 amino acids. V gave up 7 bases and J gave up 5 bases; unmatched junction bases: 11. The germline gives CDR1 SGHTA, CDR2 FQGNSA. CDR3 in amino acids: CASMWTSGIGGETQYF. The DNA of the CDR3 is TGTGCCAGCATGTGGACTAGCGGGATCGGTGGGGAGACCCAGTACTTC.

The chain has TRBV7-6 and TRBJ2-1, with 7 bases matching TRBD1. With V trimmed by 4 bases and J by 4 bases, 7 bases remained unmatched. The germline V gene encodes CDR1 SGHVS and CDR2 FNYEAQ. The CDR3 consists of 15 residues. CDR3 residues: CASSSGQPSYNEQFF. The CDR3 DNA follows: TGTGCCAGCAGCTCGGGACAGCCAAGTTACAATGAGCAGTTCTTC. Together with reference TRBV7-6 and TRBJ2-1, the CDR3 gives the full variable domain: GAGVSQSPRYKVTKRGQDVALRCDPISGHVSLYWYRQALGQGPEFLTYFNYEAQQDKSGLPNDRFSAERPEGSISTLTIQRTEQRDSAMYRCASSSGQPSYNEQFFGPGTRLTVL.

CDR3 DNA: TGTGCCAGCAGTTTGCCTCAGTCCTATGGCTACACCTTC. Translated: CASSLPQSYGYTF. The V and J genes are TRBV28 and TRBJ1-2; no definite D call. V lost 3 bases, J lost 4 bases, and 9 bases lay in between. The germline V gene has CDR1 MDHEN and CDR2 SYDVKM. The CDR3 is 13 residues long.